Sequencing of this T cell receptor (beta chain) was carried out in a study of T cell responses to AZD1222 COVID-19 vaccine. Study-wide background: Analyses pooled second doses at about 4 or about 12 weeks.

In regard to this clone: Its cognate antigen is unknown.

Libraries were prepared by immunoSEQ multiplex PCR; TCRdb keeps only in-frame clonotypes and omits some of them. The profile covers approximately 110,000 clones, with about 85% appearing a single time and about 6% taken by the ten largest. Study results and limitations: Spike-specific TCR breadth rose after two AZD1222 doses, and depth rose as well. Sampling that yielded the repertoires occurred only after the peak T cell response.

Sequences were derived from peripheral blood, sampled on day 0 of AZD1222 vaccination. This clonotype was sampled from an adult in good health.

The CDR3 sequence: CASGFLLGVETQYF. The CDR3 DNA reads TGTGCCAGCGGATTTCTCTTAGGGGTAGAGACCCAGTACTTC. This chain connects TRBV27 to TRBJ2-5; the D gene is possibly TRBD1 (5 bases). The V and J ends lost 8 bases and 4 bases respectively, with 17 bases between them. Per the germline V gene, CDR1 is MNHEY and CDR2 is SMNVEV (reference sequence). CDR3 length equals 14 residues.